The 16 T cell receptor beta chains presented below share a single source sample, sequenced in a study of response to subunit inactivated influenza vaccine. TCRdb analysed the RT-PCR reads with MiXCR anew, one entry per CDR3 protein. The table records around 710,000 distinct CDR3 sequences, approximately 14% of them present only once. The material was PBMCs from blood, obtained about 14 days before vaccination. The receptors were sampled from a man aged 50 or older who received an inactivated influenza vaccine.

The chain uses TRBV24-1 and TRBJ2-7; the D gene is possibly TRBD1 (6 bases). Germline V lookup: CDR1 KGHDR, CDR2 SFDVKD. The CDR3 is 13 amino acids. Trimming stripped 4 bases from V and 3 bases from J, with 9 bases between. The CDR3 spells CATSDGQHYEQYF. CDR3 nucleotides: TGTGCCACCAGTGACGGACAGCACTACGAGCAGTACTTC.

This clonotype has a handful of counts. The chain couples TRBV27 to TRBJ2-5; TRBD2 aligns across 9 bases. Germline loops: CDR1 MNHEY, CDR2 SMNVEV (reference sequence). V lost 2 bases and J lost 1; bases outside the gene matches: 2. The CDR3 covers 15 residues. The CDR3 nucleotides read TGTGCCAGCAGTTTAAGCGGGAGGCCCCAAGAGACCCAGTACTTC. This codes for CASSLSGRPQETQYF.

The genes are TRBV12-3 or TRBV12-4 and TRBJ2-1, with 9 positions matching TRBD2. V lost 5 bases to trimming and J lost 3 bases; unmatched junction nucleotides: 5. The CDR3 contains 15 residues. The CDR3 is CASSPSGGIYNEQFF. In nucleotides, the CDR3 is TGTGCCAGCAGTCCGAGCGGGGGGATCTACAATGAGCAGTTCTTC.

V gene TRBV5-5 combines with J gene TRBJ1-6, with D possibly TRBD1 on 5 matching bases. Germline V CDR1 and CDR2: SGHKS, YYEKEE (reference sequence). The CDR3 sequence is 17 residues long. V gave up 0 bases and J gave up 10 bases, with 20 bases separating them. This chain's CDR3 is CASSLALAAGRGSPLHF. The CDR3 bases are TGTGCCAGCAGCTTGGCCCTGGCGGCAGGGAGGGGATCACCCCTCCACTTT.

This clonotype was recorded at least ten times. V gene TRBV7-2 combines with J gene TRBJ2-5; 8 bases agree with TRBD2. Germline CDR1 and CDR2: SGHTA and FQGNSA. The CDR3 has 16 amino acids. With 5 bases clipped from V and 2 bases from J, the junction kept 10 bases outside the gene matches. The CDR3 nucleotides are TGTGCCAGCAGCGCTCAGCGGGGGAGGTTTCAAGAGACCCAGTACTTC. Translation: CASSAQRGRFQETQYF.

This clonotype was observed a handful of times. The V call is TRBV7-2, the J call TRBJ2-1; no clear D gene. V lost 5 bases, J lost 2 bases, and 16 bases lay in between. CDR3 length equals 16 residues. Germline V CDR1 and CDR2: SGHTA, FQGNSA. The CDR3 nucleotides are TGTGCCAGCAGCCCCAGTGCCAGGAATACCTACAATGAGCAGTTCTTC. Its protein is CASSPSARNTYNEQFF.

This chain uses TRBV11-2 with TRBJ2-7; possibly TRBD2 for D (5 bases). The CDR3 is 17 amino acids. Germline loops: CDR1 SGHAT, CDR2 FQNNGV. V lost 1 base and J lost 0, with 16 bases in between. This CDR3 reads CASSLGVVTSFSYEQYF. CDR3 DNA sequence: TGTGCCAGCAGCTTAGGGGTGGTTACTAGTTTCTCCTACGAGCAGTACTTC.

This clonotype came up a few times. The rearrangement joins TRBV15 to TRBJ2-1; TRBD2 agrees at 12 bases. V was clipped by 0 bases and J by 7 bases; unmatched bases: 1. The CDR3 consists of 15 residues. Germline lookup yields CDR1 LNHNV and CDR2 YYDKDF (reference sequence). As DNA, the CDR3 is TGTGCCACCAGCAGAGAGCTAGCGGGAGGGAATGAGCAGTTCTTC. It codes for CATSRELAGGNEQFF.

V and J are TRBV10-3 and TRBJ2-5, with D possibly being TRBD2 (5 bases). Germline CDR1 ENHRY, CDR2 SYGVKD. Trimming cost V 3 bases and J 2 bases, with 13 bases left between them. The CDR3 runs to 15 residues. CDR3 DNA: TGTGCCATCAGTGACCCCGTAGGGAGACAAGAGACCCAGTACTTC. This sequence encodes CAISDPVGRQETQYF.

Only a few counts were recorded for this clonotype. This chain links TRBV11-2 with TRBJ2-3; the D gene is possibly TRBD1 (7 bases). Between the trimmed V and J ends, which lost 0 bases and 4 bases, there was a span of 11 bases. This CDR3 is 15 amino acids long. The germline CDR1 and CDR2 sequences are SGHAT and FQNNGV. CDR3 bases: TGTGCCAGCAGCTTAGAAGGGGGCGGGGCAGATACGCAGTATTTT. It translates to CASSLEGGGADTQYF.

V gene TRBV7-9 combines with J gene TRBJ2-1; TRBD1 is a possible D gene (6 bases). CDR1 SEHNR and CDR2 FQNEAQ come from the germline V gene (reference sequence). The CDR3 is 16 residues long. V was clipped by 5 bases and J by 3 bases, with 17 bases between them. The CDR3 region is CASSPGAGAFYNEQFF. For the CDR3, the DNA is TGTGCCAGCAGCCCTGGGGCAGGGGCCTTCTACAATGAGCAGTTCTTC.

This clonotype was picked up a small number of times. The chain is built from TRBV6-6 and TRBJ1-1, with D unresolved. V lost 2 bases and J lost 4, with 8 bases in between. Germline CDR1 reads MNHNY; CDR2 reads SVGAGI (reference sequence). The CDR3 loop spans 13 amino acids. CDR3 sequence: CASSYESGTEAFF. The CDR3 bases are TGTGCCAGCAGTTACGAGTCAGGCACTGAAGCTTTCTTT.

The chain uses TRBV11-2 and TRBJ2-3, with no clear D. CDR3 length equals 18 residues. V was shortened by 5 bases and J by 0 bases, with 21 bases between the two germline ends. From germline, CDR1 is SGHAT and CDR2 FQNNGV. The CDR3 DNA follows: TGTGCCAGCAGCCCCCGTCTACGCGGATACACTAGCACAGATACGCAGTATTTT. This sequence encodes CASSPRLRGYTSTDTQYF.

As regards this clonotype: A clone one base away is much larger, so this may be a read error. The CDR3 protein is CAISDLNSGRANEQFF. The CDR3 nucleotides read TGTGCCATCAGTGACCTGAATAGCGGGAGGGCTAATGAGCAGTTCTTC. The chain combines TRBV10-3 with TRBJ2-1; 11 nucleotides agree with TRBD2. V lost 3 bases and J lost 7; bases outside the gene matches: 8. This CDR3 has 16 residues. Germline-derived CDR1 and CDR2 are ENHRY and SYGVKD.

This clonotype was seen more than once but under ten times. The rearrangement joins TRBV9 to TRBJ1-4, with TRBD1 as a possible D gene (5 bases). With 4 bases removed from V and 3 bases from J, the gap between germline ends came to 10 bases. Germline CDR1 SGDLS, CDR2 YYNGEE. The CDR3 is 14 amino acids. This chain's CDR3 is CASSTGLSNEKLFF. The CDR3 nucleotides are TGTGCCAGCAGCACGGGACTGTCTAATGAAAAACTGTTTTTT.

This clonotype has ten or more counts. CDR3: CSVLGSSYNEQFF. CDR3 bases: TGCAGCGTTCTAGGTTCCTCCTACAATGAGCAGTTCTTC. J is TRBJ2-1 and V is TRBV29-1, with D unclear. Germline V gene sequence: CDR1 SQVTM, CDR2 ANQGSEA. Between the trimmed V and J ends, which lost 5 bases and 0 bases, there was a span of 8 bases. The CDR3 is made up of 13 amino acids.